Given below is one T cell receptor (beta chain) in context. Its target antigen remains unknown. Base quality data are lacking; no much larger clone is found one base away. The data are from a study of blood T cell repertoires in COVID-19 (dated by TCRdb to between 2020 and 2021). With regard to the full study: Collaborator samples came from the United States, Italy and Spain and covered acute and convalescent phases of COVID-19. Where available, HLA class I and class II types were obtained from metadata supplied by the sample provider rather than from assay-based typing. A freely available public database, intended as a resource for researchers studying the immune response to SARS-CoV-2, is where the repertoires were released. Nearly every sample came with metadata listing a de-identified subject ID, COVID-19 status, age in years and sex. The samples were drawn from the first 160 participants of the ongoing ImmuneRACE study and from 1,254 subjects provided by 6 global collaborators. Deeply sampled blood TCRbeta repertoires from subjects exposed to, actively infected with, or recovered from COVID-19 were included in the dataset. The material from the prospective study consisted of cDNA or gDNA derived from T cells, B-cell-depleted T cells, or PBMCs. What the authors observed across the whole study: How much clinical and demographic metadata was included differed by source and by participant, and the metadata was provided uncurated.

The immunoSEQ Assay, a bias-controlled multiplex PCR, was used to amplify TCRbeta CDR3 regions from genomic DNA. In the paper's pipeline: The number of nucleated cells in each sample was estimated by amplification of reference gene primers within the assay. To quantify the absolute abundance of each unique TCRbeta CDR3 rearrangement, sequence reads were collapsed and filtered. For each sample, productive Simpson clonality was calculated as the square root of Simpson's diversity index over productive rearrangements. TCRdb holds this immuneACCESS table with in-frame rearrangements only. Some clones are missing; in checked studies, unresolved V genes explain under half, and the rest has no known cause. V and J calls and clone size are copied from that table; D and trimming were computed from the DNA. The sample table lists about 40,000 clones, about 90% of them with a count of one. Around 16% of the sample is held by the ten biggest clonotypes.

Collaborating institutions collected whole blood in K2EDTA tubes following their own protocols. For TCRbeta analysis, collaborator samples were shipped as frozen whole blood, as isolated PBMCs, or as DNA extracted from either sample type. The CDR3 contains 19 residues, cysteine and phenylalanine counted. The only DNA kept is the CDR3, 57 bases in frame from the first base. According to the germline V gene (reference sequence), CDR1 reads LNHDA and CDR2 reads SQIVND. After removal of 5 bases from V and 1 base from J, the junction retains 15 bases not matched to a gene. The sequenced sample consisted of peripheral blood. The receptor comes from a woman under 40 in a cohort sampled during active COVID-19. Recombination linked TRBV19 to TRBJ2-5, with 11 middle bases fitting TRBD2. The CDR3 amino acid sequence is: CASSPNSGTSGLFQETQYF. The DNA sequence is TGTGCCAGTAGTCCTAACTCCGGGACTAGCGGATTATTCCAAGAGACCCAGTACTTC.